This entry lists 32 T cell receptor beta chains sequenced from one sample in a study of beta chain features in type 1 diabetes. Every bit of the isolated RNA underwent reverse transcription, so sequencing read expressed TCRB transcripts. TCRdb keeps only in-frame clones here, not all; method: immunoSEQ multiplex PCR. Of hundreds of thousands of clones in the sample, 9.6% are singletons; the top ten hold under 0.035%. The sequencing input was naive CD4+ T cells from blood. The receptors shown here come from a woman aged 18-29 years in good health.

This clone was seen a handful of times. The V gene is TRBV2, the J gene TRBJ2-7, with a possible D match to TRBD1 (6 bases). This CDR3 region has 14 residues. The V end lost 7 bases, the J end lost 2 bases, and 15 bases lay between the germline ends. Germline V gene data show CDR1 as SNHLY and CDR2 as FYNNEI. The chain's CDR3 is CASIIRQATYEQYF. DNA for the CDR3: TGTGCCAGCATAATCCGACAGGCAACCTACGAGCAGTACTTC.

The chain uses TRBV6-5 and TRBJ2-7, with D maybe TRBD1 (6 bases). V lost 6 bases and J 6 bases, leaving 12 bases between the germline ends. Germline V gene sequence: CDR1 MNHEY, CDR2 SVGAGI. The CDR3 loop spans 12 amino acids. CDR3 nucleotide sequence: TGTGCCAGCAGCCCCACAGGGACCGAGCAGTACTTC. Its translation is CASSPTGTEQYF.

V and J are TRBV11-2 and TRBJ1-2; D unresolved. With 5 bases removed from V and 2 bases from J, the gap between germline ends came to 18 bases. The CDR3 loop spans 16 amino acids. Germline loops: CDR1 SGHAT, CDR2 FQNNGV. The CDR3 DNA reads as TGTGCCAGCAGCCATCCGCGGGCAGAGCCCAACTATGGCTACACCTTC. Amino acids: CASSHPRAEPNYGYTF.

The chain recombines TRBV30 with TRBJ1-5; 9 bases are a match to TRBD1. The germline V gene has CDR1 GTSNPN and CDR2 SVGIG (reference sequence). Trimming removed 3 bases from V and 5 bases from J; junction bases left unmatched: 5. The CDR3 spans 14 residues. CDR3 loop: CAWSPDRGDQPQHF. The CDR3 DNA reads TGTGCCTGGAGCCCGGACAGGGGCGATCAGCCCCAGCATTTT.

V usage is TRBV5-6 and J usage is TRBJ1-5, with 7 bases that match TRBD1. The V and J ends lost 1 base and 2 bases, in that order; junction bases with no gene match: 6. Germline assignment: CDR1 SGHDT and CDR2 YYEEEE. This CDR3 is 16 amino acids long. CDR3 loop: CASSLRTGTGNQPQHF. In DNA form, the CDR3 reads TGTGCCAGCAGCTTGAGGACCGGGACAGGCAATCAGCCCCAGCATTTT.

V and J are TRBV5-4 and TRBJ1-2, with TRBD1 matching over 7 bases. CDR1 and CDR2 (germline): SGHNT, YYREEE (reference sequence). The CDR3 covers 14 residues. The V gene end was trimmed by 6 bases and the J gene end by 3 bases; junction bases not matched to a gene: 8. The CDR3 reads CASNVDTGDYGYTF. The CDR3 bases are TGTGCCAGCAACGTAGATACAGGGGACTATGGCTACACCTTC.

This clone was seen ten or more times. The CDR3 ends on some other residue instead of the conserved phenylalanine or tryptophan, so this is likely a read error. The limits of the CDR3 on the DNA are not certain, so only TCRdb's listed CDR3 is given. This chain links TRBV7-2 with TRBJ2-7; the D call TRBD1 from the table was never checked on the DNA. The CDR3 spans 11 residues, counting both ends. Germline V gene lookup returns CDR1 SGHTA and CDR2 FQGNSA. The CDR3 is CASSSQGTPWD.

This chain links TRBV27 with TRBJ1-2; 9 bases match TRBD1. The ends lost 5 bases at V and 4 bases at J; junction bases unmatched: 8. CDR3 length: 15 amino acids. The germline gives CDR1 MNHEY, CDR2 SMNVEV (reference sequence). The CDR3 sequence is CASSVTQGAAYGYTF. The CDR3 region has the DNA TGTGCCAGCAGTGTAACACAGGGGGCCGCCTATGGCTACACCTTC.

The chain uses TRBV6-6 and TRBJ1-5; maybe TRBD1 (5 bases). CDR3 length: 14 residues. Trimming shortened V by 2 bases and J by 4 bases, and 9 bases separated the two germline ends. From germline, CDR1 is MNHNY and CDR2 SVGAGI (reference sequence). The CDR3, as DNA: TGTGCCAGCAGTTACGGGGGGAAGAATCAGCCCCAGCATTTT. This encodes CASSYGGKNQPQHF.

Only a few counts were recorded for this clone. The chain links TRBV27 to TRBJ2-7; TRBD2 is a possible D gene (7 bases). CDR1 and CDR2 (germline): MNHEY, SMNVEV (reference sequence). CDR3 length: 17 residues. Trimming stripped 4 bases from V and 0 bases from J, with 19 bases between. CDR3 bases: TGTGCCAGCAGTTCCGGTACTGGGGGGGGCATCTCCTACGAGCAGTACTTC. It specifies CASSSGTGGGISYEQYF.

The chain carries TRBV6-5 and TRBJ1-1; D ambiguous. This CDR3 has 11 residues. Germline V gene sequence: CDR1 MNHEY, CDR2 SVGAGI. V was shortened by 5 bases and J by 7 bases, with 8 bases between the two germline ends. CDR3 sequence: CASSHGVEAFF. CDR3 in DNA: TGTGCCAGCAGTCACGGGGTTGAAGCTTTCTTT.

This clone was observed a handful of times. Other DNA sequences from this sample encode an identical CDR3 as well. The chain carries TRBV5-1 and TRBJ1-6, with TRBD1 matching over 9 bases. This CDR3 spans 15 amino acids. The ends lost 0 bases at V and 10 bases at J; junction bases unmatched: 5. The germline gives CDR1 SGHRS, CDR2 YFSETQ. The CDR3 DNA sequence: TGCGCCAGCAGCTTGGGGGGACAGGGTAACTCACCCCTCCACTTT. It specifies CASSLGGQGNSPLHF.

This clone was recorded a few times. The chain combines TRBV30 with TRBJ1-1, with 8 bases identical to TRBD1. This CDR3 contains 17 residues. V lost 3 bases to trimming and J lost 0 bases; unmatched junction nucleotides: 12. Germline CDR1 and CDR2: GTSNPN and SVGIG (reference sequence). CDR3 loop: CAWRQWQGAGMNTEAFF. In DNA, the CDR3 is TGTGCCTGGAGGCAATGGCAGGGGGCAGGGATGAACACTGAAGCTTTCTTT. The full variable domain, rest sourced from reference TRBV30 and TRBJ1-1, is SQTIHQWPATLVQPVGSPLSLECTVEGTSNPNLYWYRQAAGRGLQLLFYSVGIGQISSEVPQNLSASRPQDRQFILSSKKLLLSDSGFYLCAWRQWQGAGMNTEAFFGQGTRLTVV.

The chain employs TRBV19 and TRBJ2-2; 14 bases align to TRBD2. Germline trimming cut 5 bases from V and 0 bases from J; bases unmatched to any gene: 14. This CDR3 has 21 residues. Germline CDR1 is LNHDA and CDR2 is SQIVND (reference sequence). The CDR3 coding sequence is TGTGCCAGTAGTCCACGAAGTTCGGGACTAGCGGGAGATCCGAACACCGGGGAGCTGTTTTTT. It codes for CASSPRSSGLAGDPNTGELFF.

This rearrangement joins TRBV30 to TRBJ1-2; 9 bases match TRBD1. CDR3 length equals 14 residues. The germline gives CDR1 GTSNPN, CDR2 SVGIG (reference sequence). J lost 13 bases, V lost 0 bases, and 12 bases had no gene match. This CDR3 is CAWSVGRDREGRTF. CDR3 nucleotides: TGTGCCTGGAGTGTAGGGAGGGACAGGGAAGGACGCACCTTC.

This clone was counted many times. Written as DNA, the CDR3 is TGTGCCAGCAGCCTAGGACCGGGTGCCTATGGCTACACCTTC. The encoded protein is CASSLGPGAYGYTF. The chain combines TRBV7-2 with TRBJ1-2; D is ambiguous. Trimming left V 5 bases short and J 4 bases short, with 14 bases between. CDR3 length: 14 amino acids. Germline V gene lookup returns CDR1 SGHTA and CDR2 FQGNSA.

This chain uses TRBV29-1 with TRBJ1-5; 8 bases fit TRBD1. V lost 4 bases to trimming and J lost 0 bases; unmatched junction nucleotides: 11. Germline values: CDR1 SQVTM, CDR2 ANQGSEA. The CDR3 runs to 17 residues. This chain's CDR3 is CSVVTGQGPSSNQPQHF. The CDR3 DNA reads as TGCAGCGTTGTGACCGGACAGGGCCCAAGTAGCAATCAGCCCCAGCATTTT.

The chain carries TRBV29-1 and TRBJ1-2; 7 bases map to TRBD1. V lost 4 bases to trimming and J lost 7 bases; unmatched junction nucleotides: 3. The CDR3 is made up of 11 amino acids. CDR1 and CDR2 (germline): SQVTM, ANQGSEA. CDR3 sequence reads: CSVVGGGGYTF. The DNA for the CDR3 is TGCAGCGTTGTAGGGGGCGGTGGCTACACCTTC. The full variable domain, its missing parts supplied by reference TRBV29-1 and TRBJ1-2, is SAVISQKPSRDICQRGTSLTIQCQVDSQVTMMFWYRQQPGQSLTLIATANQGSEATYESGFVIDKFPISRPNLTFSTLTVSNMSPEDSSIYLCSVVGGGGYTFGSGTRLTVV.

This clone was observed a handful of times. The chain carries TRBV27 and TRBJ2-1; no firm D call. The germline V gene has CDR1 MNHEY and CDR2 SMNVEV (reference sequence). V was cut by 5 bases and J by 5 bases, with 16 bases left in between. CDR3 length: 15 amino acids. Here the CDR3 reads CASSPRRGPNNEQFF. The CDR3 DNA reads TGTGCCAGCAGTCCCCGCCGAGGCCCTAACAATGAGCAGTTCTTC.

This chain links TRBV6-5 with TRBJ2-7; the D gene is possibly TRBD2 (5 bases). Germline loops: CDR1 MNHEY, CDR2 SVGAGI. The CDR3 contains 15 residues. V was pared by 4 bases and J by 5 bases, with 18 bases between. The CDR3 DNA reads as TGTGCCAGCAGTTCCGGAACTAGATCTTGGGACGAGCAGTACTTC. The encoded protein is CASSSGTRSWDEQYF.

The chain joins TRBV7-3 to TRBJ2-1; possibly TRBD1 for D (6 bases). V was shortened by 5 bases and J by 5 bases, with 13 bases between the two germline ends. Germline CDR1 is SGHTA and CDR2 is FQGTGA. The CDR3 contains 14 residues. The CDR3 nucleotides read TGTGCCAGCAGCCGTCAGAAGGGGGACAATGAGCAGTTCTTC. Protein sequence: CASSRQKGDNEQFF.

The chain links TRBV6-5 to TRBJ1-5; D perhaps matches TRBD1 (5 bases). The germline V gene encodes CDR1 MNHEY and CDR2 SVGAGI. Trimming took off 6 bases at V and 5 bases at J, with 11 bases between the two ends. The CDR3 is made up of 13 amino acids. The CDR3 region is CASRSQGDQPQHF. CDR3 coding DNA: TGTGCCAGCAGAAGCCAAGGGGATCAGCCCCAGCATTTT.

This clone was detected a few times. The chain links TRBV5-1 to TRBJ1-4; 12 nucleotides match TRBD1. This CDR3 comprises 15 residues. Germline CDR1 and CDR2: SGHRS and YFSETQ. J gave up 8 bases and V 5 bases, and 7 bases lay outside the gene matches. CDR3 sequence (DNA): TGCGCCAGCAGACGATCCGGGACAGGGGGCGAAAAACTGTTTTTT. Translated: CASRRSGTGGEKLFF.

This clone showed up many times. The chain joins TRBV29-1 to TRBJ2-7; 10 bases fit TRBD1. This CDR3 region has 12 residues. Germline V gene sequence: CDR1 SQVTM, CDR2 ANQGSEA. V shed 7 bases and J 3 bases; nucleotides not matched to a gene: 3. This chain's CDR3 is CSAGTGVYEQYF. The CDR3 DNA is TGCAGCGCCGGGACAGGGGTCTACGAGCAGTACTTC.

The chain joins TRBV19 to TRBJ1-2; D unclear. Germline CDR1 LNHDA, CDR2 SQIVND (reference sequence). The germline V and J ends were trimmed by 2 bases and 6 bases, with 19 bases remaining between them. The CDR3 length is 16 residues. CDR3 nucleotides: TGTGCCAGTAGTATACGTCAAGTCGCTGGGGAGGATGGCTACACCTTC. The encoded protein is CASSIRQVAGEDGYTF.

This clone was counted a few times. The genes are TRBV2 and TRBJ1-1; 8 bases map to TRBD1. J gave up 2 bases and V 6 bases, and 8 bases lay outside the gene matches. CDR3 length: 15 amino acids. Germline V gives CDR1 SNHLY, CDR2 FYNNEI. The DNA for the CDR3 is TGTGCCAGCAGAGACCGGACAGGGTCCAACACTGAAGCTTTCTTT. Translating gives CASRDRTGSNTEAFF.

The sample holds a few counts of this clone. V usage is TRBV2 and J usage is TRBJ2-2, with D hard to call. V lost 4 bases, J lost 2 bases, and 11 bases lay in between. Germline CDR1 is SNHLY and CDR2 is FYNNEI. The CDR3 sequence is 15 residues long. CDR3 nucleotides: TGTGCCAGCAGTGCCCAACTACAAAACACCGGGGAGCTGTTTTTT. This gives the protein CASSAQLQNTGELFF.

This clone was observed a few times. The chain uses TRBV5-1 and TRBJ2-5; 11 bases align to TRBD2. V was pared by 0 bases and J by 7 bases, with 8 bases of the junction left unmatched. The CDR3 sequence is 16 residues long. The germline gives CDR1 SGHRS, CDR2 YFSETQ. Written as DNA, the CDR3 is TGCGCCAGCAGCTTGGCCGGGGTAGCGGGAGGGCCGACCCAGTACTTC. Protein product: CASSLAGVAGGPTQYF.

This clone was seen a few times. The CDR3 sequence: CASRFKQGNSNQPQHF. CDR3 sequence (DNA): TGTGCCAGTAGATTTAAACAGGGGAATAGCAATCAGCCCCAGCATTTT. The chain couples TRBV19 to TRBJ1-5, with 7 bases fitting TRBD1. The CDR3 length is 16 residues. V trimming: 6 bases; J trimming: 0 bases; junction bases outside the gene matches: 8. Germline assignment: CDR1 LNHDA and CDR2 SQIVND (reference sequence). The full variable domain, its missing parts supplied by reference TRBV19 and TRBJ1-5, is DGGITQSPKYLFRKEGQNVTLSCEQNLNHDAMYWYRQDPGQGLRLIYYSQIVNDFQKGDIAEGYSVSREKKESFPLTVTSAQKNPTAFYLCASRFKQGNSNQPQHFGDGTRLSIL.

The chain joins TRBV6-1 to TRBJ1-6, with D perhaps matching TRBD1 (5 bases). There are 15 residues in the CDR3. Germline V CDR1 and CDR2: MNHNS, SASEGT. The V gene lost 0 bases and the J gene lost 9 bases, with 12 bases spanning the gap. CDR3 in amino acids: CASSEAGRQGSPLHF. For the CDR3, the DNA is TGTGCCAGCAGTGAAGCGGGAAGGCAGGGTTCACCCCTCCACTTT.

The gene calls are TRBV9 and TRBJ2-1; 8 bases fit TRBD2. The germline gives CDR1 SGDLS, CDR2 YYNGEE. CDR3 length: 16 residues. V trimming: 3 bases; J trimming: 8 bases; junction bases outside the gene matches: 13. The CDR3 sequence is CASSAREGLVGYEQFF. The CDR3 DNA reads TGTGCCAGCAGCGCCCGGGAGGGCCTAGTCGGCTATGAGCAGTTCTTC.

This clone was seen a handful of times. The chain is built from TRBV18 and TRBJ1-2, with D perhaps TRBD1 (6 bases). Germline-derived CDR1 and CDR2 are KGHSH and LQKENI. There are 16 residues in the CDR3. V was shortened by 3 bases and J by 6 bases, with 20 bases between the two germline ends. The CDR3 reads CASSPTPVQGEDGYTF. CDR3 DNA sequence: TGTGCCAGCTCACCGACCCCGGTACAGGGTGAAGATGGCTACACCTTC. The variable domain in full, completed from reference TRBV18 and TRBJ1-2, reads NAGVMQNPRHLVRRRGQEARLRCSPMKGHSHVYWYRQLPEEGLKFMVYLQKENIIDESGMPKERFSAEFPKEGPSILRIQQVVRGDSAAYFCASSPTPVQGEDGYTFGSGTRLTVV.